The 5 T cell receptor beta chains below come from one sample, sequenced in a study of cytomegalovirus exposure and HLA in healthy donors. A multiplex PCR was run with 60 Vbeta primers and 13 Jbeta primers. Sequencing was performed with immunoSEQ multiplex PCR; in TCRdb, only in-frame clones are kept and a portion is missing. This table holds about 180,000 clones, 82% found once. The specimen sequenced was PBMCs. The receptors come from a man aged 40-49 years in good health and CMV-seronegative.

Remarks on this clone: Other DNA sequences in this specimen translate into the identical CDR3. The chain combines TRBV5-1 with TRBJ2-6; TRBD2 matches at 8 bases. Losses at the gene ends were 6 bases for V and 2 bases for J; bases not matched to a gene: 7. Germline CDR1 and CDR2: SGHRS and YFSETQ. CDR3 length: 16 amino acids. The CDR3 region is CASTNRGGTGANVLTF. CDR3 DNA sequence: TGCGCCAGCACCAACCGGGGGGGAACTGGGGCCAACGTCCTGACTTTC.

The chain combines TRBV11-3 with TRBJ1-4, with 9 bases aligning to TRBD1. In germline, CDR1 is SGHNT, CDR2 YENEEA. This CDR3 region has 16 residues. V gave up 5 bases and J gave up 6 bases; unmatched junction bases: 10. The CDR3 protein is CASSAYTGGLDEKLFF. For the CDR3, the DNA is TGTGCCAGCAGCGCCTATACAGGGGGCTTAGATGAAAAACTGTTTTTT.

The chain is built from TRBV5-1 and TRBJ2-7; 7 bases are a match to TRBD1. V lost 0 bases to trimming and J lost 1 base; unmatched junction nucleotides: 7. CDR1 is SGHRS and CDR2 is YFSETQ in the germline V gene. This CDR3 has 16 amino acids. In nucleotides, the CDR3 is TGCGCCAGCAGCTTGGGACAGGGTGCCCAGTCCTACGAGCAGTACTTC. Translating it yields CASSLGQGAQSYEQYF.

The rearrangement joins TRBV30 to TRBJ2-5; the D gene is possibly TRBD2 (6 bases). The V gene lost 1 base and the J gene lost 4 bases, with 10 bases spanning the gap. This CDR3 has 13 amino acids. Germline CDR1 reads GTSNPN; CDR2 reads SVGIG (reference sequence). The CDR3 sequence: CAWSERVAETQYF. The CDR3 DNA sequence: TGTGCCTGGAGTGAGCGGGTAGCAGAGACCCAGTACTTC.

This chain connects TRBV7-2 to TRBJ1-1; 8 bases are a match to TRBD1. Unmatched junction bases numbered 10, after V lost 3 bases and J lost 4 bases. CDR3 length: 16 residues. Germline V gene sequence: CDR1 SGHTA, CDR2 FQGNSA. The CDR3 here is CASSFLSRGRGTEAFF. In DNA form, the CDR3 reads TGTGCCAGCAGCTTCCTATCCAGGGGGCGCGGCACTGAAGCTTTCTTT.